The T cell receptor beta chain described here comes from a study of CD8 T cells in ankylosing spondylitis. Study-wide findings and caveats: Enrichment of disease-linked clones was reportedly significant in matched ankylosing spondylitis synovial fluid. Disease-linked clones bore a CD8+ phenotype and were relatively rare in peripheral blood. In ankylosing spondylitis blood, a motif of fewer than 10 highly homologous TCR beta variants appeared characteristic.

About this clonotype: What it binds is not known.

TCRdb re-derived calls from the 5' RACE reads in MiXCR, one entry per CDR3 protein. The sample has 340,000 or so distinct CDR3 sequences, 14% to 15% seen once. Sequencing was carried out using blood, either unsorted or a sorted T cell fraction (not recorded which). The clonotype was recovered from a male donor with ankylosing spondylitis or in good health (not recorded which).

As DNA, the CDR3 is TGTGCCAGCAATAGGGGCGAGCTAGTGGGGTACGGGGAGCTGTTTTTT. It yields the protein CASNRGELVGYGELFF. This chain uses TRBV12-3 or TRBV12-4 with TRBJ2-2; TRBD1 is a possible D gene (5 bases). With 7 bases removed from V and 7 bases from J, the gap between germline ends came to 22 bases. The CDR3 length is 16 residues.